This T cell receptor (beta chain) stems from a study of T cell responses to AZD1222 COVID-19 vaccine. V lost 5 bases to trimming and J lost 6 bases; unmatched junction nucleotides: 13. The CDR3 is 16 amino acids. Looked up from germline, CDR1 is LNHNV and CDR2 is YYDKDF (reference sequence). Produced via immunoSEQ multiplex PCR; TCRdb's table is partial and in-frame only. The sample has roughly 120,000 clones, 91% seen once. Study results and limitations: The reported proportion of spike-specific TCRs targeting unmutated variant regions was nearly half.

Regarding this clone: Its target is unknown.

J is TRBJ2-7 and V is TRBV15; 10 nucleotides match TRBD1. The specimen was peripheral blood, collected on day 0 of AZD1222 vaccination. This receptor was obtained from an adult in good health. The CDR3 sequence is CATSSTPNRDRGEQYF. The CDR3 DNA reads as TGTGCCACCAGCTCTACGCCAAACCGGGACAGGGGCGAGCAGTACTTC.